This T cell receptor beta chain was recorded in a study of cytomegalovirus exposure and HLA in healthy donors. Per germline, CDR1 SNHLY and CDR2 FYNNEI. Trimming took off 7 bases at V and 2 bases at J, with 15 bases between the two ends. CDR3 size: 14 residues. It was with 60 Vbeta and 13 Jbeta primers that the PCR ran. Data came from immunoSEQ multiplex PCR; TCRdb stores just in-frame clones and leaves some out. The sample shows roughly 180,000 clones, 77% of them seen only once. The genes are TRBV2 and TRBJ2-7, with D uncertain. The source of this sequence is a woman in her fifties or sixties in good health and CMV-seropositive. Material for sequencing was PBMCs. In nucleotides, the CDR3 is TGTGCCAGCACTAACCTCTGGGCCGCCTACGAGCAGTACTTC. It codes for CASTNLWAAYEQYF.